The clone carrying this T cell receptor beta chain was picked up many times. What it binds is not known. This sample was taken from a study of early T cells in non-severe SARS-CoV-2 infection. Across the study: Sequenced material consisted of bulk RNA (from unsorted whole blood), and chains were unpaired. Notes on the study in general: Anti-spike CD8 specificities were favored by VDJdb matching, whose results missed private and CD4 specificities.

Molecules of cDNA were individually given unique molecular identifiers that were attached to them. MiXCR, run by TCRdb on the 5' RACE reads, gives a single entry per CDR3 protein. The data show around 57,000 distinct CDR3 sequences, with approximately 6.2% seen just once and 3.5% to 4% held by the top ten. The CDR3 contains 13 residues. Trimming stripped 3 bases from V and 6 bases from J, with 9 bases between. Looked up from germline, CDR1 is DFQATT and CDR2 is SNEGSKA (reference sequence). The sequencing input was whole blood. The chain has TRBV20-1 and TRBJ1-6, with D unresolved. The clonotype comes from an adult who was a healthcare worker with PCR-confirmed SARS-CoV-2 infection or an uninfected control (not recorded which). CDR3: CSASYRGNSPLHF. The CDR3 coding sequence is TGCAGTGCTAGTTATCGGGGTAATTCACCCCTCCACTTT.